This passage covers 26 T cell receptor beta chains from one sample sequenced in a study of cytomegalovirus exposure and HLA in healthy donors. The PCR used 60 Vbeta and 13 Jbeta primers. The data were produced by immunoSEQ multiplex PCR, yet TCRdb's version contains in-frame clones alone and is incomplete. The sample lists about 180,000 clones, 76% occurring once. Specimen: PBMCs. These TCRs come from a woman aged 25 to 39 in good health and CMV-seropositive.

This chain joins TRBV4-3 and TRBJ2-2; no definite D call. Trimming pared 1 base from V and 9 bases from J, leaving 12 bases between. Germline CDR1 reads LGHNA; CDR2 reads YSLEER. The CDR3 consists of 14 residues. Here the CDR3 DNA reads TGCGCCAGCAGCCAAGTTACAGCAGCCAGGGAGCTGTTTTTT. Translation gives CASSQVTAARELFF.

The rearrangement joins TRBV5-1 to TRBJ2-3; the match to TRBD2 covers 8 bases. Trimming removed 4 bases from V and 2 bases from J; junction bases left unmatched: 6. The CDR3 runs to 15 residues. Germline values: CDR1 SGHRS, CDR2 YFSETQ. This CDR3 is CASSLSGETTDTQYF. The DNA for the CDR3 is TGCGCCAGCAGCCTTAGCGGGGAGACCACAGATACGCAGTATTTT.

This chain connects TRBV19 to TRBJ2-7; tentative D call: TRBD1 (5 bases). The CDR3 is made up of 15 amino acids. The germline V gene has CDR1 LNHDA and CDR2 SQIVND (reference sequence). The V gene lost 3 bases and the J gene lost 1 base, with 13 bases spanning the gap. The CDR3 DNA follows: TGTGCCAGTAGTATTGGCCCCGCAGGGTCCTACGAGCAGTACTTC. It encodes CASSIGPAGSYEQYF.

This clone was recorded once. V and J are TRBV11-3 and TRBJ1-6, with 7 bases aligning to TRBD1. CDR3 length: 18 amino acids. The junction had 20 bases not matched to a gene; V was cut back by 5 bases and J by 10 bases. Germline V CDR1 and CDR2: SGHNT, YENEEA. The CDR3 sequence is CASSHPRTGSGPLSPLHF. In DNA, the CDR3 is TGTGCCAGCAGCCACCCCCGGACAGGCAGCGGACCACTATCACCCCTCCACTTT.

This chain uses TRBV28 with TRBJ1-5; TRBD1 agrees at 11 bases. Germline V gene sequence: CDR1 MDHEN, CDR2 SYDVKM. V dropped 5 bases and J dropped 2; count of bases not matched to a gene: 8. The CDR3 consists of 17 residues. The chain's CDR3 is CASSPTGTGGGNQPQHF. DNA for the CDR3: TGTGCCAGCAGTCCGACCGGGACAGGGGGTGGCAATCAGCCCCAGCATTTT.

This clone was counted a single time. This chain uses TRBV15 with TRBJ2-7, with 12 bases that match TRBD2. The CDR3 spans 18 residues. The germline V gene encodes CDR1 LNHNV and CDR2 YYDKDF (reference sequence). The V segment lost 2 bases and the J segment 6 bases; nucleotides outside the gene matches: 14. CDR3 bases: TGTGCCACCAGCAGACAACGGGCTAGCGGGGGGGCGCAGAGCGAGCAGTACTTC. Encoded protein: CATSRQRASGGAQSEQYF.

V usage is TRBV27 and J usage is TRBJ1-4, with D possibly TRBD1 on 6 matching bases. V was trimmed by 4 bases and J by 0 bases, leaving 18 bases between them. This CDR3 has 18 amino acids. The germline CDR1 and CDR2 sequences are MNHEY and SMNVEV (reference sequence). The CDR3 reads CASSYTPPGTTTNEKLFF. The CDR3 DNA reads as TGTGCCAGCAGTTACACCCCCCCTGGGACAACAACTAATGAAAAACTGTTTTTT.

The chain employs TRBV4-1 and TRBJ2-1; the match to TRBD2 covers 8 bases. V lost 0 bases to trimming and J lost 7 bases; unmatched junction nucleotides: 17. The CDR3 spans 19 residues. Germline V gene sequence: CDR1 MGHRA, CDR2 YSYEKL. DNA for the CDR3: TGCGCCAGCAGCCAAGATTGGGATAGCGGGGCCTTCCGGGGGAATGAGCAGTTCTTC. This sequence encodes CASSQDWDSGAFRGNEQFF.

This chain connects TRBV10-1 to TRBJ2-7; D gene uncertain. V shed 4 bases and J shed 3 bases, with 7 bases lying between them. Germline CDR1 reads WNHNN; CDR2 reads SYGVQD (reference sequence). The CDR3 has 12 residues. The CDR3, as DNA: TGCGCCAGCAGTGTCCCGGGCTACGAGCAGTACTTC. Translating it yields CASSVPGYEQYF.

The chain links TRBV7-2 to TRBJ2-5; 9 positions agree with TRBD1. From germline, CDR1 is SGHTA and CDR2 FQGNSA. With 6 bases clipped from V and 5 bases from J, the junction kept 10 bases outside the gene matches. The CDR3 contains 15 residues. CDR3 region: CASSRGTGLGETQYF. The DNA for the CDR3 is TGTGCCAGCAGTCGCGGGACAGGGTTGGGGGAGACCCAGTACTTC. Full variable domain (rest looked up from reference TRBV7-2 and TRBJ2-5): GAGVSQSPSNKVTEKGKDVELRCDPISGHTALYWYRQSLGQGLEFLIYFQGNSAPDKSGLPSDRFSAERTGGSVSTLTIQRTQQEDSAVYLCASSRGTGLGETQYFGPGTRLLVL.

The chain couples TRBV5-6 to TRBJ2-7; D is ambiguous. Looked up from germline, CDR1 is SGHDT and CDR2 is YYEEEE. Trimming left V 7 bases short and J 6 bases short, with 14 bases between. The CDR3 runs 12 residues. CDR3 nucleotide sequence: TGTGCCAGCCAGACGGGTTCCCTCGAGCAGTACTTC. Amino acids: CASQTGSLEQYF.

The V call is TRBV21-1, the J call TRBJ2-1; the tabulated D call, TRBD1, remains unverified against the DNA. TRBV21-1 is shown as a pseudogene. CDR3 size: 17 residues. The CDR3 nucleotides read TGTGCCAGCAGCAAAGCGAGGGGACAGGGGGTCTACAATGAGCAGTTCTTC. Translation gives CASSKARGQGVYNEQFF.

The chain links TRBV9 to TRBJ1-4, with 7 bases aligning to TRBD1. Per the germline V gene, CDR1 is SGDLS and CDR2 is YYNGEE. Trimming cost V 0 bases and J 8 bases; bases outside gene matches: 4. The CDR3 consists of 14 residues. CDR3 loop: CASSVAGGGEKLFF. The CDR3 bases are TGTGCCAGCAGCGTAGCAGGGGGAGGAGAAAAACTGTTTTTT. Combining the CDR3 with reference TRBV9 and TRBJ1-4 gives the whole variable domain DSGVTQTPKHLITATGQRVTLRCSPRSGDLSVYWYQQSLDQGLQFLIQYYNGEERAKGNILERFSAQQFPDLHSELNLSSLELGDSALYFCASSVAGGGEKLFFGSGTQLSVL.

The chain is built from TRBV19 and TRBJ2-3; 8 nucleotides match TRBD2. This CDR3 is built from 13 residues. V lost 8 bases and J lost 1; bases outside the gene matches: 2. Per germline, CDR1 LNHDA and CDR2 SQIVND (reference sequence). The CDR3 spells CASLSGGTDTQYF. CDR3 nucleotides: TGTGCCAGTCTTAGCGGGGGCACAGATACGCAGTATTTT.

This rearrangement joins TRBV28 to TRBJ1-4; 7 bases are a match to TRBD1. Germline CDR1 reads MDHEN; CDR2 reads SYDVKM. There are 17 residues in the CDR3. The ends lost 3 bases at V and 0 bases at J; junction bases unmatched: 7. The CDR3: CASSLITGVATNEKLFF. In DNA form, the CDR3 reads TGTGCCAGCAGTTTGATTACAGGGGTGGCAACTAATGAAAAACTGTTTTTT. Full variable domain (missing parts from reference TRBV28 and TRBJ1-4): DVKVTQSSRYLVKRTGEKVFLECVQDMDHENMFWYRQDPGLGLRLIYFSYDVKMKEKGDIPEGYSVSREKKERFSLILESASTNQTSMYLCASSLITGVATNEKLFFGSGTQLSVL.

The chain has TRBV29-1 and TRBJ2-5; 9 bases align to TRBD2. V lost 4 bases, J lost 5 bases, and 11 bases stayed unmatched. Germline CDR1 is SQVTM and CDR2 is ANQGSEA. This CDR3 has 15 residues. CDR3 amino acids: CSVVGGGAFGETQYF. The CDR3 region has the DNA TGCAGCGTTGTTGGCGGGGGGGCTTTCGGGGAGACCCAGTACTTC. Full variable domain (outside the CDR3, taken from reference TRBV29-1 and TRBJ2-5): SAVISQKPSRDICQRGTSLTIQCQVDSQVTMMFWYRQQPGQSLTLIATANQGSEATYESGFVIDKFPISRPNLTFSTLTVSNMSPEDSSIYLCSVVGGGAFGETQYFGPGTRLLVL.

The rearrangement joins TRBV9 to TRBJ2-5; the match to TRBD1 covers 7 bases. The CDR3 length is 14 residues. Trimming cost V 5 bases and J 3 bases; bases outside gene matches: 7. Germline V gene data show CDR1 as SGDLS and CDR2 as YYNGEE. The CDR3 region has the DNA TGTGCCAGCAGTGTTGCCGGGACAGAAGAGACCCAGTACTTC. Translating gives CASSVAGTEETQYF.

V usage is TRBV6-5 and J usage is TRBJ2-7; 10 bases align to TRBD1. Germline trimming cut 6 bases from V and 4 bases from J; bases unmatched to any gene: 9. Germline V gene lookup returns CDR1 MNHEY and CDR2 SVGAGI. This CDR3 comprises 15 residues. The CDR3 loop is CASSRSGTGDYEQYF. Here the CDR3 DNA reads TGTGCCAGCAGCCGATCCGGGACAGGGGATTACGAGCAGTACTTC.

This clone was detected a few times. V and J are TRBV4-3 and TRBJ2-5; 9 bases are shared with TRBD1. Germline CDR1 and CDR2: LGHNA and YSLEER. The CDR3 extends over 15 amino acids. The ends lost 0 bases at V and 4 bases at J; junction bases unmatched: 3. The CDR3 DNA reads as TGCGCCAGCAGCCAAGAAACAGGGGGCTCAGAGACCCAGTACTTC. Protein: CASSQETGGSETQYF.

The chain recombines TRBV14 with TRBJ2-2, with TRBD2 as a possible D gene (6 bases). The CDR3 covers 18 residues. CDR1 and CDR2 from the germline V gene are SGHDN and FVKESK. The V end was cut by 4 bases, the J end by 3 bases, with 21 bases between. CDR3 nucleotide sequence: TGTGCCAGCAGCCGATCGGAAGCGACCTGGAGGGACACCGGGGAGCTGTTTTTT. This codes for CASSRSEATWRDTGELFF.

CDR3 in amino acids: CASSVDWRGGVADTQYF. DNA for the CDR3: TGTGCCAGCAGCGTAGACTGGCGGGGGGGAGTCGCAGATACGCAGTATTTT. The chain has TRBV9 and TRBJ2-3; 9 bases are shared with TRBD2. The germline V gene has CDR1 SGDLS and CDR2 YYNGEE. The CDR3 runs 17 residues. V lost 0 bases and J lost 4; bases outside the gene matches: 9.

The chain employs TRBV10-3 and TRBJ2-1; the D gene is possibly TRBD2 (7 bases). The CDR3 consists of 15 residues. Germline values: CDR1 ENHRY, CDR2 SYGVKD. Trimming stripped 5 bases from V and 3 bases from J, with 14 bases between. CDR3 in amino acids: CAISLGGAGYNEQFF. The CDR3 DNA sequence: TGTGCCATCAGTCTTGGGGGGGCTGGCTACAATGAGCAGTTCTTC.

CDR3 nucleotide sequence: TGTGCCAGCACCGGGAGTGGGTACGAGCAGTACTTC. Protein product: CASTGSGYEQYF. The J gene is TRBJ2-7, the V gene TRBV2; possibly TRBD2 for D (6 bases). Germline V lookup: CDR1 SNHLY, CDR2 FYNNEI. The V end lost 7 bases, the J end lost 4 bases, and 11 bases lay between the germline ends. The CDR3 is made up of 12 amino acids.

V gene TRBV28 combines with J gene TRBJ2-3; 7 bases line up with TRBD1. The length of the CDR3 is 17 residues. In germline, CDR1 is MDHEN, CDR2 SYDVKM. V gave up 4 bases and J gave up 3 bases; unmatched junction bases: 13. Here the CDR3 DNA reads TGTGCCAGCAGTTCCCTAACCCAGGGGGTTTGGACAGATACGCAGTATTTT. It translates to CASSSLTQGVWTDTQYF. Together with reference TRBV28 and TRBJ2-3, the CDR3 gives the full variable domain: DVKVTQSSRYLVKRTGEKVFLECVQDMDHENMFWYRQDPGLGLRLIYFSYDVKMKEKGDIPEGYSVSREKKERFSLILESASTNQTSMYLCASSSLTQGVWTDTQYFGPGTRLTVL.

In DNA, the CDR3 is TGTGCCAGCGGGGGCATCAGCTACACCTTC. Translating gives CASGGISYTF. The chain recombines TRBV9 with TRBJ1-2; tentatively, D is TRBD1 (6 bases). In germline, CDR1 is SGDLS, CDR2 YYNGEE. The CDR3 contains 10 residues. V lost 7 bases and J 9 bases, leaving 10 bases between the germline ends.

The chain is built from TRBV2 and TRBJ2-7, with 10 bases lining up with TRBD2. CDR3 length: 14 amino acids. Germline lookup yields CDR1 SNHLY and CDR2 FYNNEI. The trim removed 5 bases at V and 4 bases at J, leaving 5 bases unmatched. The CDR3: CASSRLAGGYEQYF. The CDR3 DNA sequence: TGTGCCAGCAGTAGACTAGCGGGCGGTTACGAGCAGTACTTC.